A selection of T cell receptor beta chains follows, all from one sample in a study of radiotherapy plus CTLA-4 blockade in lung cancer. The table came from immunoSEQ multiplex PCR; TCRdb's copy has only in-frame clones and leaves some out. Of about 60,000 clones listed, 77% are singletons. The starting material was peripheral blood, obtained from a patient treated with radiotherapy plus ipilimumab. The receptor set was obtained from a human donor with non-small cell lung cancer who had a partial response to radiotherapy plus ipilimumab. The CDR3 runs from the conserved cysteine through the conserved F or W. Each record gives: D gene, clone size, V gene, J gene, CDR3 protein, CDR3 DNA. D genes are given only for firm matches. The size of a clone is reported for some rows only, either as once, few or many, or as a class for expanded clones.

>TRBD2|once|TRBV5-6|TRBJ2-3
CASSLTGGAADTQYF
TGTGCCAGCAGCTTAACCGGGGGGGCCGCAGATACGCAGTATTTT
>.|.|TRBV11-1|TRBJ1-6
CASSPRRGGYNSPLHF
TGTGCCAGCAGCCCTCGGCGAGGGGGCTATAATTCACCCCTCCACTTT
>.|once|TRBV15|TRBJ2-5
CATSTPGDAETQYF
TGTGCCACCAGCACCCCGGGGGACGCGGAGACCCAGTACTTC
>TRBD2|few|TRBV18|TRBJ2-1
CASSPPGGSSYNEQFF
TGTGCCAGCTCACCACCGGGGGGGTCCTCCTACAATGAGCAGTTCTTC
>TRBD2|.|TRBV5-8|TRBJ2-1
CASSLVRGGSYNEQFF
TGTGCCAGCAGCTTGGTTCGGGGGGGCTCCTACAATGAGCAGTTCTTC
>.|.|TRBV19|TRBJ1-4
CASSSRLGGIYEKLFF
TGTGCCAGTAGTAGTCGCCTTGGAGGGATTTATGAAAAACTGTTTTTT
>TRBD1|.|TRBV5-5|TRBJ2-7
CASSGHPTGTHEQYF
TGTGCCAGCAGCGGGCACCCGACAGGGACCCACGAGCAGTACTTC
>.|.|TRBV19|TRBJ1-5
CASSIRNSKSNQPQHF
TGTGCCAGTAGTATAAGGAACAGCAAAAGCAATCAGCCCCAGCATTTT
>TRBD1|.|TRBV6-5|TRBJ1-5
CASSYSGQTNQPQHF
TGTGCCAGCAGTTACTCGGGACAGACAAATCAGCCCCAGCATTTT
>TRBD1|once|TRBV6-5|TRBJ1-4
CASSKQGAREKLFF
TGTGCCAGCAGTAAACAGGGGGCGCGTGAAAAACTGTTTTTT
>.|.|TRBV6-1|TRBJ1-5
CASSEGVGANQPQHF
TGTGCCAGCAGTGAAGGGGTAGGGGCCAATCAGCCCCAGCATTTT
>.|.|TRBV29-1|TRBJ2-5
CSVARSSSPGETQYF
TGCAGCGTCGCTCGGTCATCCAGCCCCGGGGAGACCCAGTACTTC
>.|.|TRBV28|TRBJ1-1
CASSLYSMNTEAFF
TGTGCCAGCAGTTTATACAGTATGAACACTGAAGCTTTCTTT
>.|.|TRBV21-1|TRBJ1-2
CASSKVSGQGWWYGYTF
TGTGCCAGCAGCAAGGTTTCGGGACAGGGGTGGTGGTATGGCTACACCTTC
>TRBD2|.|TRBV28|TRBJ2-7
CASRELAGRHEQYF
TGTGCCAGCAGAGAACTAGCGGGGCGTCACGAGCAGTACTTC
>TRBD2|once|TRBV5-1|TRBJ2-7
CASSPQLSGGAVEQYF
TGCGCCAGCAGCCCACAGCTTAGCGGGGGGGCCGTCGAGCAGTACTTC
>TRBD1|.|TRBV5-1|TRBJ2-7
CASSRETGVAYEQYF
TGCGCCAGCAGCCGAGAGACAGGGGTAGCCTACGAGCAGTACTTC
>.|.|TRBV5-4|TRBJ1-6
CASSLDRTLISPLHF
TGTGCCAGCAGCTTGGACAGGACCCTAATTTCACCCCTCCACTTT
>.|few|TRBV10-3|TRBJ2-3
CATEDKRTDTQYF
TGTGCCACTGAAGACAAACGCACAGATACGCAGTATTTT
>.|.|TRBV6-5|TRBJ1-2
CASSLGGANYGYTF
TGTGCCAGCAGTTTAGGCGGAGCTAACTATGGCTACACCTTC
>TRBD1|.|TRBV7-8|TRBJ1-1
CASSLVQRGRHTEAFF
TGTGCCAGCAGCTTAGTTCAAAGGGGGCGGCACACTGAAGCTTTCTTT
>TRBD2|.|TRBV7-3|TRBJ2-5
CASSDSGGRQETQYF
TGTGCCAGCAGCGATTCGGGGGGGAGGCAAGAGACCCAGTACTTC
>TRBD1|.|TRBV19|TRBJ1-6
CASRWATGLNSPLHF
TGTGCCAGTAGATGGGCGACAGGGTTAAATTCACCCCTCCACTTT
>.|.|TRBV11-2|TRBJ1-5
CASSLGGLGNQPQHF
TGTGCCAGCAGCTTGGGGGGGCTCGGCAATCAGCCCCAGCATTTT
>.|.|TRBV6-5|TRBJ1-1
CASSYLTDIMNTEAFF
TGTGCCAGCAGTTACTTGACAGACATCATGAACACTGAAGCTTTCTTT
>TRBD1|.|TRBV7-6|TRBJ2-1
CASSSDRGTYNEQFF
TGTGCCAGCAGCTCCGACAGGGGAACGTACAATGAGCAGTTCTTC
>.|.|TRBV2|TRBJ1-2
CASSDTGFFNYGYTF
TGTGCCAGCAGTGACACAGGTTTTTTTAACTATGGCTACACCTTC
>TRBD1|.|TRBV7-9|TRBJ1-1
CASSPGTGGRAFF
TGTGCCAGCAGCCCCGGGACAGGGGGGAGGGCTTTCTTT
>.|few|TRBV6-6|TRBJ1-1
CASRPRGGPEAFF
TGTGCCAGCAGACCGAGGGGGGGACCTGAAGCTTTCTTT
>.|.|TRBV15|TRBJ2-7
CATSRDQGFNEQYF
TGTGCCACCAGCAGAGATCAGGGTTTTAACGAGCAGTACTTC
>TRBD1|.|TRBV19|TRBJ2-5
CASSSAGTGEETQYF
TGTGCCAGTAGTAGCGCCGGGACAGGGGAAGAGACCCAGTACTTC
>.|.|TRBV7-2|TRBJ1-2
CASSRTTNYGYTF
TGTGCCAGCAGTCGTACTACCAACTATGGCTACACCTTC
>TRBD2|.|TRBV27|TRBJ2-5
CASSLIVSGGQETQYF
TGTGCCAGCAGTTTAATTGTGAGCGGGGGGCAAGAGACCCAGTACTTC